The clone carrying this TCR beta chain has a handful of counts. Its cognate antigen is unknown. This entry comes from a study of molecular identifiers for immune sequencing clone quantification. With 10%, 30% or 50% of RNA, about 20,000 to 1,000,000 naive CD8 T cells were sequenced. A CD8+CD4-CCR7+CD45RA+ phenotype served as the sorting definition for naive CD8 T cells. TCRdb processed the PCR reads anew with MiXCR; each CDR3 protein has one entry. This table holds about 500,000 distinct CDR3 sequences, approximately 25% found once. Findings and limits, study-wide: Because of identical TCR molecules sharing a barcode, sizes of highly expanded clones could be underestimated. Clones above 20 RNA copies contained over 97% of effector molecules but under 1% of naive ones.

Germline V lookup: CDR1 LGHDT, CDR2 YNNKEL (reference sequence). The CDR3 has 17 residues. V lost 0 bases and J lost 4, with 18 bases in between. V and J are TRBV3-1 and TRBJ1-1; the D is unclear. Input material: naive CD8+ T cells from blood, with Jurkat cell RNA spiked in. Subset in this sample: FACS-sorted CD8+CD4-CCR7+CD45RA+ naive T cells. The sequence was obtained from a human donor in good health. Some libraries in this study had Jurkat cell RNA spiked in. Here the CDR3 DNA reads TGTGCCAGCAGCCAAGATATTGGGCTTCCCCGGGGCACTGAAGCTTTCTTT. Translation: CASSQDIGLPRGTEAFF.